A single sample is the source of the 10 T cell receptor beta chains below, sequenced in a study of T cells in narcolepsy. Data came from immunoSEQ multiplex PCR; TCRdb stores just in-frame clones and leaves some out. The table has roughly 11,000 clones, about 93% seen once. Source material: CD45RA- memory CD4+ T cells from PBMCs. All receptors come from a human donor with narcolepsy.

The chain is built from TRBV11-2 and TRBJ1-1; 12 bases line up with TRBD1. The V and J ends lost 5 bases and 6 bases, in that order; junction bases with no gene match: 7. This CDR3 has 15 amino acids. Germline V gene data show CDR1 as SGHAT and CDR2 as FQNNGV. Here the CDR3 reads CASSPGTGGRAEAFF. CDR3 DNA: TGTGCCAGCAGCCCTGGGACAGGGGGCAGGGCTGAAGCTTTCTTT.

The chain recombines TRBV27 with TRBJ2-6; either TRBD1 or TRBD2 may supply D (5 bases each). The CDR3 contains 16 residues. V was clipped by 3 bases and J by 0 bases, with 9 bases between them. CDR1 is MNHEY and CDR2 is SMNVEV in the germline V gene (reference sequence). Written as DNA, the CDR3 is TGTGCCAGCAGTTTTGGGGGTACCTCTGGGGCCAACGTCCTGACTTTC. Translating gives CASSFGGTSGANVLTF.

This chain uses TRBV19 with TRBJ1-1; weak D call: TRBD1 (6 bases). The CDR3 runs to 15 residues. In germline, CDR1 is LNHDA, CDR2 SQIVND (reference sequence). Between the trimmed V and J ends, which lost 3 bases and 6 bases, there was a span of 17 bases. The CDR3 region is CASSMRGGPRAEAFF. The CDR3 bases are TGTGCCAGTAGTATGCGTGGGGGGCCGCGCGCTGAAGCTTTCTTT.

This chain uses TRBV29-1 with TRBJ2-3; D remains ambiguous. The CDR3 runs 13 residues. CDR1 and CDR2 from the germline V gene are SQVTM and ANQGSEA. With 7 bases removed from V and 2 bases from J, the gap between germline ends came to 13 bases. CDR3 sequence (DNA): TGCAGCGCCGGCGGTACCATCACAGATACGCAGTATTTT. It encodes CSAGGTITDTQYF.

The V and J genes are TRBV5-5 and TRBJ1-2; TRBD1 matches 9 bases. The CDR3 length is 14 residues. V lost 1 base to trimming and J lost 5 bases; unmatched junction nucleotides: 3. Looked up from germline, CDR1 is SGHKS and CDR2 is YYEKEE (reference sequence). The CDR3 region is CASSLTGGEYGYTF. CDR3 bases: TGTGCCAGCAGCTTGACAGGGGGCGAGTATGGCTACACCTTC.

The chain recombines TRBV5-1 with TRBJ2-1, with 11 positions matching TRBD2. The CDR3 spans 15 residues. After removal of 3 bases from V and 4 bases from J, the junction contained 3 bases not matched to a gene. Germline CDR1 reads SGHRS; CDR2 reads YFSETQ. The CDR3 protein is CASSWGLADYNEQFF. CDR3 coding DNA: TGCGCCAGCAGCTGGGGACTAGCGGATTACAATGAGCAGTTCTTC.

This clone has a single count. V gene TRBV2 combines with J gene TRBJ2-7; D is unresolved. V was shortened by 4 bases and J by 3 bases, with 10 bases between the two germline ends. There are 13 residues in the CDR3. CDR1 and CDR2 from the germline V gene are SNHLY and FYNNEI. As DNA, the CDR3 is TGTGCCAGCAGTGTGAGACTCCTCTACGAGCAGTACTTC. This codes for CASSVRLLYEQYF.

DNA for the CDR3: TGTGCCAGCAGTGATCCTGGAGGACTAGCGGGCACCGGGGAGCTGTTTTTT. It yields the protein CASSDPGGLAGTGELFF. The chain has TRBV2 and TRBJ2-2, with 11 positions matching TRBD2. Germline values: CDR1 SNHLY, CDR2 FYNNEI. This CDR3 is 17 amino acids long. V shed 3 bases and J 4 bases; nucleotides not matched to a gene: 7.

This chain links TRBV21-1 with TRBJ1-1; the D segment call TRBD1 is taken from the table without a DNA check. TRBV21-1 is shown as a pseudogene. The CDR3 is 15 amino acids. This CDR3 reads CASTRDRACGTEAFF. DNA for the CDR3: TGTGCCAGCACCAGGGACAGGGCTTGTGGCACTGAAGCTTTCTTT.

The J gene is TRBJ1-2, the V gene TRBV5-8, with TRBD1 identical over 7 bases. With 0 bases clipped from V and 7 bases from J, the junction kept 9 bases outside the gene matches. CDR3 length: 15 amino acids. CDR1 and CDR2 from the germline V gene are SGHTS and YDEGEE. This chain's CDR3 is CASSLAWAGGSGYTF. The CDR3 bases are TGTGCCAGCAGCTTGGCCTGGGCAGGGGGTAGTGGCTACACCTTC.